This passage covers 10 T cell receptor beta chains from one sample sequenced in a study of blood T cell repertoires in COVID-19. Profiled with immunoSEQ multiplex PCR; TCRdb holds only in-frame clones, not every one. The sample lists hundreds of thousands of clones; about 90% were seen once. The material sequenced was PBMCs or T cells enriched from blood (not recorded which). These receptor sequences come from a woman in her 30s who had recovered from COVID-19.

This clone was seen a handful of times. V gene TRBV2 combines with J gene TRBJ1-1; D perhaps matches TRBD1 (6 bases). V lost 7 bases and J 0 bases, leaving 18 bases between the germline ends. Germline lookup yields CDR1 SNHLY and CDR2 FYNNEI. The CDR3 length is 16 residues. CDR3 sequence reads: CASTWSPAGVNTEAFF. CDR3 in DNA: TGTGCCAGCACGTGGAGTCCGGCAGGGGTGAACACTGAAGCTTTCTTT. The full variable domain, in which reference TRBV2 and TRBJ1-1 provide the parts outside the CDR3, is EPEVTQTPSHQVTQMGQEVILRCVPISNHLYFYWYRQILGQKVEFLVSFYNNEISEKSEIFDDQFSVERPDGSNFTLKIRSTKLEDSAMYFCASTWSPAGVNTEAFFGQGTRLTVV.

The chain joins TRBV3-1 (or the pseudogene TRBV3-2) to TRBJ2-7, with 7 bases matching TRBD1. J was trimmed by 0 bases and V by 1 base; bases with no gene match: 3. Germline CDR1 and CDR2: LGHDT and YNNKEL (reference sequence). The CDR3 is made up of 15 amino acids. In DNA, the CDR3 is TGTGCCAGCAGCCAAGGACAGGGCTCCTCCTACGAGCAGTACTTC. Its protein is CASSQGQGSSYEQYF.

The chain uses TRBV6-5 and TRBJ2-6, with a tentative D call TRBD2 (5 bases). This CDR3 has 14 residues. Trimming stripped 10 bases from V and 0 bases from J, with 10 bases between. Per the germline V gene, CDR1 is MNHEY and CDR2 is SVGAGI. The CDR3 region has the DNA TGTGCCACCAACGCGGGCTCTGGGGCCAACGTCCTGACTTTC. This sequence encodes CATNAGSGANVLTF.

The CDR3 coding sequence is TGTGCCAGCACCTCCGGGGTGAACGGCAATCAGCCCCAGCATTTT. Translation: CASTSGVNGNQPQHF. J is TRBJ1-5 and V is TRBV6-5; no clear D gene. Germline V gives CDR1 MNHEY, CDR2 SVGAGI. V shed 7 bases and J shed 2 bases, with 15 bases lying between them. This CDR3 has 15 amino acids.

This sequence joins TRBV30 and TRBJ2-7; D possibly corresponds to TRBD2 (6 bases). From germline, CDR1 is GTSNPN and CDR2 SVGIG (reference sequence). This CDR3 comprises 13 residues. V was cut by 0 bases and J by 2 bases, with 8 bases left in between. The CDR3 region is CAWSVGLPYEQYF. The DNA of the CDR3 is TGTGCCTGGAGTGTGGGACTCCCCTACGAGCAGTACTTC.

The CDR3 coding sequence is TGTGCCTGGAGCCGCCCAGGGGCTAACTATGGCTACACCTTC. Encoded protein: CAWSRPGANYGYTF. V and J are TRBV30 and TRBJ1-2; tentative D call: TRBD1 (6 bases). Germline V gene sequence: CDR1 GTSNPN, CDR2 SVGIG (reference sequence). CDR3 length equals 14 residues. V lost 3 bases and J 0 bases, leaving 11 bases between the germline ends.

The chain combines TRBV15 with TRBJ1-1, with 7 bases matching TRBD1. CDR3 size: 17 residues. V was pared by 0 bases and J by 2 bases, with 9 bases of the junction left unmatched. Germline-derived CDR1 and CDR2 are LNHNV and YYDKDF (reference sequence). The DNA for the CDR3 is TGTGCCACCAGCAGAGATAAAAGGGACAGACTCAACACTGAAGCTTTCTTT. As protein: CATSRDKRDRLNTEAFF.

The CDR3 sequence is CASNVAGSGNSPLHF. For the CDR3, the DNA is TGTGCCAGCAACGTGGCCGGGTCCGGGAATTCACCCCTCCACTTT. The genes are TRBV25-1 and TRBJ1-6, with D uncertain. CDR3 length: 15 residues. Germline-derived CDR1 and CDR2 are MGHDK and SYGVNS. V was trimmed by 7 bases and J by 7 bases, leaving 17 bases between them.

For the CDR3, the DNA is TGTGCCAGCTCACCCCGGGACATGAACACCGGGGAGCTGTTTTTT. Protein: CASSPRDMNTGELFF. J is TRBJ2-2 and V is TRBV18, with D maybe TRBD1 (6 bases). The CDR3 runs 15 residues. Trimming left V 3 bases short and J 1 base short, with 9 bases between. Germline CDR1 and CDR2: KGHSH and LQKENI.

The J gene is TRBJ2-7, the V gene TRBV20-1, with 8 bases identical to TRBD2. This CDR3 comprises 12 residues. Germline V CDR1 and CDR2: DFQATT, SNEGSKA (reference sequence). The J segment lost 4 bases and the V segment lost 3 bases, leaving 2 bases of the junction unmatched. CDR3 coding DNA: TGCAGTGCTAGTCGGGGGGGGTACGAGCAGTACTTC. Encoded protein: CSASRGGYEQYF.